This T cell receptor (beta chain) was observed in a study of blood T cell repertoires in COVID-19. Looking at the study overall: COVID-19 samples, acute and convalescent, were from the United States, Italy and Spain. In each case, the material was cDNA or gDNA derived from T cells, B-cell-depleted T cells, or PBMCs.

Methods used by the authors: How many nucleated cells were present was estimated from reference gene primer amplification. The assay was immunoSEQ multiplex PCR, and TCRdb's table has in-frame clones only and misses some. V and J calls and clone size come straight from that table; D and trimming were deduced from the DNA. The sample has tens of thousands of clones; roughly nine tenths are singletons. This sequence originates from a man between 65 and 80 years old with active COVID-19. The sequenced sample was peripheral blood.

DNA for the CDR3: TGTGCCAGCAGCCAAGGATCAGGGGGTTCTTACGAGCAGTACTTC. Its translation: CASSQGSGGSYEQYF. The V gene is TRBV4-2, the J gene TRBJ2-7; TRBD1 agrees at 7 bases. This CDR3 has 15 residues. With V trimmed by 1 base and J by 4 bases, 7 bases remained unmatched. Germline lookup yields CDR1 LGHNA and CDR2 YNFKEQ.